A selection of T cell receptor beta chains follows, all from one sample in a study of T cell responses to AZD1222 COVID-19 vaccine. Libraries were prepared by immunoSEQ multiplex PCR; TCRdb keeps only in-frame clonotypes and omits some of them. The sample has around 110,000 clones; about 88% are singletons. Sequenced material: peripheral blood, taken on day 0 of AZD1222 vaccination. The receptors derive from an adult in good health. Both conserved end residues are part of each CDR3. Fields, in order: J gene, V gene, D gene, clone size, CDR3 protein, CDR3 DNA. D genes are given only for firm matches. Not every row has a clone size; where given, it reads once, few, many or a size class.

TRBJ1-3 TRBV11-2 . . CASSLEGYLLDTIYF TGTGCCAGCAGCTTAGAAGGGTATCTTTTAGACACCATATATTTT
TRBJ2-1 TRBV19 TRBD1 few CASRGPDRESQHYNEQFF TGTGCCAGTAGGGGCCCTGACAGGGAGTCACAGCACTACAATGAGCAGTTCTTC
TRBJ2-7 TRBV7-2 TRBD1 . CASSATGGTYEQYF TGTGCCAGCAGCGCGACAGGGGGAACCTACGAGCAGTACTTC
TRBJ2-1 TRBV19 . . CASMNSYNEQFF TGTGCCAGTATGAACTCCTACAATGAGCAGTTCTTC
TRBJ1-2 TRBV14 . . CASSQDLWGGMYGYTF TGTGCCAGCAGCCAAGATCTGTGGGGGGGCATGTACGGCTACACCTTC
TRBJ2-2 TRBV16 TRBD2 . CASSQSRGRSPTGELFF TGTGCCAGCAGCCAATCGCGCGGGAGGTCGCCCACCGGGGAGCTGTTTTTT
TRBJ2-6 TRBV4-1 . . CASSQEGGANVLTF TGCGCCAGCAGCCAGGAAGGTGGGGCCAACGTCCTGACTTTC
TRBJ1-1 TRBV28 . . CASSSTPSTEAFF TGTGCCAGCTCCTCAACCCCCAGCACTGAAGCTTTCTTT
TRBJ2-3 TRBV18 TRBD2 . CASSPKIAGGSSNTQYF TGTGCCAGCTCACCAAAAATAGCGGGGGGCTCTTCGAATACGCAGTATTTT
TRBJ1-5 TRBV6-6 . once CASSRTEGFSNQPQHF TGTGCCAGCAGTCGGACAGAGGGGTTTAGCAATCAGCCCCAGCATTTT
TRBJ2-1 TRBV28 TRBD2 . CASSLPSGGSVRTYNEQFF TGTGCCAGCAGTTTGCCTAGCGGGGGATCAGTCAGGACCTACAATGAGCAGTTCTTC
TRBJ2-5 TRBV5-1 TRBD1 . CASSTTGDIQETQYF TGCGCCAGCAGCACGACAGGGGATATACAAGAGACCCAGTACTTC
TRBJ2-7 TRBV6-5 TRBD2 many CAVSGLASYEQYF TGTGCCGTTTCGGGACTAGCGAGTTACGAGCAGTACTTC
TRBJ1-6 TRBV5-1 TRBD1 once CASSVTGGNSPLHF TGCGCCAGCAGCGTGACAGGGGGGAATTCACCCCTCCACTTT
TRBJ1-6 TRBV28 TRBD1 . CASSWRQGRSPLHF TGTGCCAGCAGTTGGAGACAGGGAAGGTCACCCCTCCACTTT
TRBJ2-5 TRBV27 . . CASSLNDYQETQYF TGTGCCAGCAGTTTAAACGATTACCAAGAGACCCAGTACTTC
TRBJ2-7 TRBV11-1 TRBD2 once CASSSEGSGTRQYF TGTGCCAGCAGCTCGGAGGGGTCCGGGACTAGGCAGTACTTC
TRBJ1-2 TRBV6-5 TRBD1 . CASSYSGQGVRYTF TGTGCCAGCAGTTACTCGGGACAGGGGGTCCGCTACACCTTC
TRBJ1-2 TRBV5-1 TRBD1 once CASSRTGGYGYTF TGCGCCAGCAGCCGGACAGGAGGCTATGGCTACACCTTC
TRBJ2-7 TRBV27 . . CASSLLGGGSYEQYF TGTGCCAGCAGTTTATTAGGTGGAGGCTCCTACGAGCAGTACTTC
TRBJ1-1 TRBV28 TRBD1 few CASSRTTGGSEAFF TGTGCCAGCAGCCGGACGACAGGGGGATCTGAAGCTTTCTTT
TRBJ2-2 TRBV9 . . CASSVGGSDTGELFF TGTGCCAGCAGCGTAGGAGGGAGCGACACCGGGGAGCTGTTTTTT
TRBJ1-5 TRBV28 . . CASSLVPENQPQHF TGTGCCAGCAGTTTAGTGCCAGAAAATCAGCCCCAGCATTTT
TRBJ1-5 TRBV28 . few CASGSGGVSNQPQHF TGTGCCAGCGGTTCGGGAGGGGTTAGCAATCAGCCCCAGCATTTT
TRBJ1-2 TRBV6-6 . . CASSLNGGLDGYTF TGTGCCAGCAGCCTCAACGGGGGACTGGATGGCTACACCTTC
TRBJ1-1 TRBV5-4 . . CASSRDKNTEAFF TGTGCCAGCAGCCGGGACAAGAACACTGAAGCTTTCTTT
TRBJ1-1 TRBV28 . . CASSLGVTNTEAFF TGTGCCAGCAGTTTGGGGGTGACGAACACTGAAGCTTTCTTT
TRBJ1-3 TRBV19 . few CASSLSGNTIYF TGTGCCAGTAGTCTCTCTGGAAACACCATATATTTT
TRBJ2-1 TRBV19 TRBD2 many CASGLSSGGPSYNEQFF TGTGCCAGTGGTCTTTCTAGCGGGGGGCCCTCCTACAATGAGCAGTTCTTC
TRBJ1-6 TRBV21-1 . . CASSQGWQNHGPIGNSPLHF TGTGCCAGCAGCCAAGGTTGGCAGAACCATGGGCCAATTGGCAATTCACCCCTCCACTTT
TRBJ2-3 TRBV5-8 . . CASSNLGAILLGTDTQYF TGTGCCAGCAGCAACCTCGGGGCGATACTACTTGGCACAGATACGCAGTATTTT